This T cell receptor beta chain stems from a study of T cell responses to AZD1222 COVID-19 vaccine. Trimming cost V 0 bases and J 5 bases; bases outside gene matches: 2. The CDR3 is 14 amino acids. The germline gives CDR1 SGHRS, CDR2 YFSETQ. Study-wide results and limits: Only a handful of individuals given AZD1222 were seropositive at baseline. Spike-specific TCR breadth and depth were elevated following two AZD1222 doses. Donors skewed white British and female; clonal diversity was possibly underestimated. Repertoires were obtained solely post-peak T cell response.

TCRdb keeps only in-frame clones here, not all; method: immunoSEQ multiplex PCR. Among about 97,000 clones listed, roughly 88% were seen once. About this clone: Its cognate antigen is unknown.

The sample was peripheral blood, taken on day 0 of AZD1222 vaccination. The chain uses TRBV5-1 and TRBJ1-5; TRBD1 aligns across 7 bases. The TCR was taken from an adult in good health. CDR3: CASSLGTGDQPQHF. The CDR3 DNA is TGCGCCAGCAGCTTGGGGACAGGAGATCAGCCCCAGCATTTT.